A single sample is the source of the 31 T cell receptor beta chains below, sequenced in a study of T cells in Graves' hyperthyroidism and ophthalmopathy. What was amplified from RNA transcripts were TCR beta CDR3 regions. First-round RT-PCR targeting the TCR CDR3 was performed with the HTBI primer set. One entry per CDR3 protein, called by TCRdb with MiXCR from the multiplex PCR reads. The sample has 300,000 or so distinct CDR3 sequences, 15% to 20% seen once; the top ten hold roughly 49%. The sample was blood. All receptors derive from a woman aged 50 to 60 with Graves' hyperthyroidism.

This clonotype has at least ten counts. This chain joins TRBV2 and TRBJ2-3, with D unclear. Trimming left V 6 bases short and J 6 bases short, with 10 bases between. This CDR3 region has 12 residues. The germline gives CDR1 SNHLY, CDR2 FYNNEI. The CDR3 reads CASRLQADTQYF. The CDR3 DNA follows: TGTGCCAGCAGGCTGCAGGCCGATACGCAGTATTTT.

This clonotype was seen more than once but under ten times. The chain carries TRBV28 and TRBJ2-2; 7 nucleotides match TRBD2. The germline V gene has CDR1 MDHEN and CDR2 SYDVKM. The CDR3 sequence is 13 residues long. The ends lost 5 bases at V and 5 bases at J; junction bases unmatched: 2. The DNA for the CDR3 is TGTGCCAGCAGTACTAGCGCTACCGGGGAGCTGTTTTTT. Translation: CASSTSATGELFF.

This clonotype showed up just a few times. The CDR3 DNA reads as TGTGCCAGCAGTAAAACTCGGGGCCAGTACTTC. Amino acid sequence: CASSKTRGQYF. The V and J genes are TRBV6-1 and TRBJ2-5; D is possibly TRBD2 (5 bases). V gave up 5 bases and J gave up 10 bases, with 11 bases separating them. The germline V gene encodes CDR1 MNHNS and CDR2 SASEGT. The CDR3 totals 11 residues.

This clonotype showed up many times. This rearrangement joins TRBV5-5 to TRBJ1-2, with D maybe TRBD1 (5 bases). Germline assignment: CDR1 SGHKS and CDR2 YYEKEE (reference sequence). The CDR3 has 13 amino acids. The germline V and J ends were trimmed by 2 bases and 3 bases, with 8 bases remaining between them. CDR3 in DNA: TGTGCCAGCAGCTTACGGGACTACTATGGCTACACCTTC. Amino acid sequence: CASSLRDYYGYTF.

V is TRBV5-1 and J is TRBJ1-3; 7 nucleotides agree with TRBD1. V shed 4 bases, J shed 4 bases, and the junction held 8 bases outside the gene matches. Germline V gives CDR1 SGHRS, CDR2 YFSETQ. The CDR3 runs 15 residues. As DNA, the CDR3 is TGCGCCAGCAGCCTCTCGGGACAGTCAGGAAACACCATATATTTT. Translation gives CASSLSGQSGNTIYF.

This clonotype came up a few times. V gene TRBV3-1 combines with J gene TRBJ1-2; TRBD1 matches 11 bases. J lost 4 bases, V lost 5 bases, and 9 bases had no gene match. Germline V gene data show CDR1 as LGHDT and CDR2 as YNNKEL (reference sequence). The CDR3 is made up of 16 amino acids. The CDR3 region has the DNA TGTGCCAGCAGCTTTGGCCGGACAGGGGGCCTCTATGGCTACACCTTC. It specifies CASSFGRTGGLYGYTF.

In its sample, this clonotype was seen many times. The chain recombines TRBV13 with TRBJ2-3; D gene ambiguous. In germline, CDR1 is PRHDT, CDR2 FYEKMQ (reference sequence). Between the trimmed V and J ends, which lost 1 base and 2 bases, there was a span of 16 bases. The CDR3 has 17 amino acids. The CDR3 reads CASSLAGVHGYTDTQYF. DNA for the CDR3: TGTGCCAGCAGCTTAGCCGGCGTGCACGGTTACACAGATACGCAGTATTTT.

This clonotype was counted ten times or more. This rearrangement joins TRBV3-1 to TRBJ2-3; the D is unclear. The germline CDR1 and CDR2 sequences are LGHDT and YNNKEL (reference sequence). This CDR3 is built from 13 residues. The germline V and J ends were trimmed by 0 bases and 6 bases, with 7 bases remaining between them. The CDR3 nucleotides read TGTGCCAGCAGCCAAGAGGGTCACGATACGCAGTATTTT. Translating gives CASSQEGHDTQYF.

This clonotype has only a few counts. The chain uses TRBV30 and TRBJ1-4; 9 positions match TRBD1. CDR3 size: 14 residues. The junction had 4 bases not matched to a gene; V was cut back by 1 base and J by 7 bases. Germline V lookup: CDR1 GTSNPN, CDR2 SVGIG (reference sequence). The chain's CDR3 is CAWSARDRAEKLFF. The CDR3 DNA reads TGTGCCTGGAGTGCCCGGGACAGGGCTGAAAAACTGTTTTTT.

The chain recombines TRBV20-1 with TRBJ2-7; TRBD2 matches 11 bases. The V gene's germline CDR1 is DFQATT and CDR2 SNEGSKA (reference sequence). V shed 6 bases and J 2 bases; nucleotides not matched to a gene: 6. CDR3 length: 14 amino acids. The DNA for the CDR3 is TGCAGTGCCACAGGACTAGCGGGCCCCTACGAGCAGTACTTC. Protein: CSATGLAGPYEQYF.

The chain has TRBV29-1 and TRBJ2-3; D call uncertain. Deletions cut 1 base from V and 2 bases from J, with 7 bases between. The CDR3 sequence is 13 residues long. Germline CDR1 SQVTM, CDR2 ANQGSEA. The CDR3 DNA follows: TGCAGCGTTGAAGTGGCGGCCACAGATACGCAGTATTTT. Its translation is CSVEVAATDTQYF.

This clonotype was recorded a few times. V and J are TRBV7-9 and TRBJ2-2, with D tentatively TRBD1 (5 bases). The CDR3 consists of 15 residues. Germline V CDR1 and CDR2: SEHNR, FQNEAQ (reference sequence). V lost 6 bases, J lost 2 bases, and 13 bases lay in between. The CDR3 is CASRVPGINTGELFF. In DNA, the CDR3 is TGTGCCAGCAGAGTTCCAGGGATTAACACCGGGGAGCTGTTTTTT.

Ten or more counts support this clonotype. The CDR3 is CASSKDTNEKLFF. CDR3 in DNA: TGTGCCAGCAGTAAGGACACTAATGAAAAACTGTTTTTT. This chain uses TRBV2 with TRBJ1-4; no firm D call. Germline loops: CDR1 SNHLY, CDR2 FYNNEI. Trimming pared 5 bases from V and 2 bases from J, leaving 6 bases between. The CDR3 consists of 13 residues.

Ten or more counts support this clonotype. The genes are TRBV29-1 and TRBJ1-4, with a weak D call TRBD1 (6 bases). This CDR3 is 13 amino acids long. V was pared by 7 bases and J by 1 base, with 10 bases between. From germline, CDR1 is SQVTM and CDR2 ANQGSEA. CDR3 sequence: CSAQGITNEKLFF. CDR3 coding DNA: TGCAGCGCCCAGGGGATAACTAATGAAAAACTGTTTTTT.

This clonotype has at least ten counts. This sequence joins TRBV7-2 and TRBJ2-1; D uncertain. The ends were cut back, 1 base at V and 6 bases at J, with 10 bases in the middle. This CDR3 has 14 amino acids. The germline CDR1 and CDR2 sequences are SGHTA and FQGNSA. As DNA, the CDR3 is TGTGCCAGCAGCTTAGATTTGGTGGGCAATGAGCAGTTCTTC. Translation: CASSLDLVGNEQFF.

This clonotype was seen ten or more times. The CDR3 loop is CASSSLTQSGTGAGQPQHF. The CDR3 nucleotides read TGTGCCAGCAGTTCATTAACACAATCCGGGACAGGGGCCGGGCAGCCCCAGCATTTT. The chain couples TRBV28 to TRBJ1-5; TRBD1 aligns across 10 bases. Germline V gives CDR1 MDHEN, CDR2 SYDVKM. V shed 4 bases and J 7 bases; nucleotides not matched to a gene: 19. The CDR3 runs 19 residues.

The table lists this clonotype with a few counts. This chain links TRBV6-1 with TRBJ2-5; D is perhaps TRBD2 (5 bases). Trimming shortened V by 4 bases and J by 2 bases, and 8 bases separated the two germline ends. This CDR3 comprises 13 residues. The germline V gene encodes CDR1 MNHNS and CDR2 SASEGT. The CDR3 region has the DNA TGTGCCAGCAGTGGCGGGTTACAAGAGACCCAGTACTTC. Translation: CASSGGLQETQYF.

This clonotype occurred a few times. The chain couples TRBV30 to TRBJ2-7; D perhaps matches TRBD2 (5 bases). Trimming took off 2 bases at V and 3 bases at J, with 8 bases between the two ends. The CDR3 length is 12 residues. Looked up from germline, CDR1 is GTSNPN and CDR2 is SVGIG (reference sequence). Here the CDR3 DNA reads TGTGCCTGGAGTTCCCGGGGCTACGAGCAGTACGTC. Protein product: CAWSSRGYEQYV.

The rearrangement joins TRBV3-1 to TRBJ1-1; maybe TRBD1 (5 bases). This CDR3 has 15 residues. CDR1 is LGHDT and CDR2 is YNNKEL in the germline V gene (reference sequence). Deletions cut 5 bases from V and 2 bases from J, with 15 bases between. The chain's CDR3 is CASSKGEAPNTEAFF. The CDR3, as DNA: TGTGCCAGCAGCAAAGGGGAGGCCCCTAACACTGAAGCTTTCTTT.

This clonotype was seen ten or more times. The CDR3, as DNA: TGTGCCAGCAGTGAACTAGCGGTAAATGAGCAGTTCTTC. It specifies CASSELAVNEQFF. The V call is TRBV2, the J call TRBJ2-1, with 7 bases fitting TRBD2. CDR1 is SNHLY and CDR2 is FYNNEI in the germline V gene. The CDR3 is 13 amino acids. Trimming cost V 2 bases and J 7 bases; bases outside gene matches: 2.

Notes on this clonotype: It may be a read error: a sequence one base away is much more abundant. The genes are TRBV5-1 and TRBJ2-7; the D is unclear. Germline CDR1 reads SGHRS; CDR2 reads YFSETQ. The V end was cut by 1 base, the J end by 5 bases, with 13 bases between. The CDR3 totals 14 residues. The chain's CDR3 is CASSLSGPSHEQYF. The CDR3 nucleotides are TGCGCCAGCAGCTTGTCCGGACCGTCCCACGAGCAGTACTTC.

The chain couples TRBV7-2 to TRBJ2-5, with D tentatively TRBD1 (5 bases). The CDR3 consists of 15 residues. Looked up from germline, CDR1 is SGHTA and CDR2 is FQGNSA. Trimming took off 1 base at V and 6 bases at J, with 15 bases between the two ends. CDR3 loop: CASSLVTSGLQTQYF. In DNA, the CDR3 is TGTGCCAGCAGCTTAGTTACATCAGGGTTACAGACCCAGTACTTC. Variable domain in full (rest from reference TRBV7-2 and TRBJ2-5): GAGVSQSPSNKVTEKGKDVELRCDPISGHTALYWYRQSLGQGLEFLIYFQGNSAPDKSGLPSDRFSAERTGGSVSTLTIQRTQQEDSAVYLCASSLVTSGLQTQYFGPGTRLLVL.

This chain uses TRBV5-6 with TRBJ2-2, with 9 bases aligning to TRBD2. V was clipped by 4 bases and J by 4 bases; unmatched bases: 14. Germline V gene lookup returns CDR1 SGHDT and CDR2 YYEEEE. The CDR3 runs to 18 residues. CDR3 nucleotides: TGTGCCAGCAGCCCCCAAGCGGGAGGCCATCGGGGCACCGGGGAGCTGTTTTTT. It yields the protein CASSPQAGGHRGTGELFF.

The chain recombines TRBV18 with TRBJ1-4, with D perhaps matching TRBD1 (6 bases). CDR1 KGHSH and CDR2 LQKENI come from the germline V gene. V was cut by 2 bases and J by 8 bases, with 12 bases left in between. This CDR3 is built from 14 residues. As DNA, the CDR3 is TGTGCCAGCTCACCATACAGGGAAGGCGAAAAACTGTTTTTT. Residues: CASSPYREGEKLFF.

Points on this clonotype: At one of its ends the junction is not consistent with the germline gene, which may arise from a read error. The J gene is TRBJ1-3, the V gene TRBV19, with D hard to call. Germline V gene lookup returns CDR1 LNHDA and CDR2 SQIVND (reference sequence). This CDR3 region has 15 residues. The CDR3 nucleotides read TGTGCCAGTAGTCCCAACGAAAGCCCTGGAAACACCATATACTTT. It translates to CASSPNESPGNTIYF.

The chain combines TRBV29-1 with TRBJ2-5; TRBD1 matches at 7 bases. CDR3 length: 12 residues. CDR1 and CDR2 (germline): SQVTM, ANQGSEA. J was trimmed by 1 base and V by 4 bases; bases with no gene match: 0. The CDR3: CSVGDSQETQYF. As DNA, the CDR3 is TGCAGCGTTGGGGACAGCCAAGAGACCCAGTACTTC.

This clonotype was detected only a few times. V gene TRBV20-1 combines with J gene TRBJ2-2, with 9 bases aligning to TRBD2. V shed 7 bases and J 0 bases; nucleotides not matched to a gene: 9. Germline CDR1 and CDR2: DFQATT and SNEGSKA (reference sequence). The CDR3 runs 16 residues. The CDR3 nucleotides are TGCAGTGGGCTCAGGACTAGCGCCGCGAACACCGGGGAGCTGTTTTTT. Translation: CSGLRTSAANTGELFF.

This clonotype has a handful of counts. This chain links TRBV20-1 with TRBJ2-5; perhaps TRBD2 as D (6 bases). V gave up 6 bases and J gave up 4 bases, with 12 bases separating them. Germline CDR1 and CDR2: DFQATT and SNEGSKA (reference sequence). The CDR3 totals 12 residues. CDR3 loop: CSAPEGSETQYF. The CDR3, as DNA: TGCAGTGCACCGGAGGGTTCAGAGACCCAGTACTTC.

At least ten counts were recorded for this clonotype. V usage is TRBV28 and J usage is TRBJ2-3; a weak D match, TRBD2 (6 bases). CDR1 is MDHEN and CDR2 is SYDVKM in the germline V gene. CDR3 size: 18 residues. With 6 bases removed from V and 6 bases from J, the gap between germline ends came to 28 bases. The CDR3 sequence: CASSYDPVGGTHTDTQYF. In nucleotides, the CDR3 is TGTGCCAGCAGCTACGACCCGGTTGGGGGGACGCACACGGATACGCAGTATTTT.

The J gene is TRBJ1-5, the V gene TRBV3-1, with D maybe TRBD1 (5 bases). There are 15 residues in the CDR3. Trimming took 5 bases from V and 5 from J, leaving 16 bases between them. Germline V gene data show CDR1 as LGHDT and CDR2 as YNNKEL (reference sequence). In DNA, the CDR3 is TGTGCCAGCAGCTACGGGGGGGGGTCCCATCAGCCCCAGCATTTT. This gives the protein CASSYGGGSHQPQHF.

In this sample, this clonotype turned up many times. The V and J genes are TRBV6-1 and TRBJ2-5; possibly TRBD2 for D (6 bases). CDR1 is MNHNS, CDR2 SASEGT, per germline. Trimming shortened V by 9 bases and J by 2 bases, and 16 bases separated the two germline ends. This CDR3 spans 14 amino acids. CDR3 sequence reads: CASPNRGRQETQYF. The CDR3 DNA is TGTGCCAGTCCCAACCGGGGGAGGCAAGAGACCCAGTACTTC.